This T cell receptor beta chain was obtained from a study of T cell responses to AZD1222 COVID-19 vaccine. As regards this clone: The antigen is not known.

TCRdb's table, derived via immunoSEQ multiplex PCR, lists solely in-frame clones and lacks some. Of about 140,000 clones in the sample, about 89% were seen once. Findings and caveats of the study: Only a handful of individuals given AZD1222 were seropositive at baseline. Along spike, vaccine-associated CD4 TCRs were found throughout, with dominance at 160-218 and 743-854.

Unmatched junction bases numbered 13, after V lost 4 bases and J lost 1 base. Germline CDR1 reads SGHNT; CDR2 reads YYREEE (reference sequence). The length of the CDR3 is 18 residues. The sequenced sample was peripheral blood, obtained on day 0 of AZD1222 vaccination. The clonotype originates from an adult in good health. The chain carries TRBV5-4 and TRBJ2-7; 11 positions agree with TRBD2. CDR3 amino acids: CASSPTTGRLAGSYEQYF. CDR3 bases: TGTGCCAGCAGCCCCACAACGGGGCGACTAGCGGGATCCTACGAGCAGTACTTC.